Each of the 21 T cell receptor beta chains below was sequenced from the same sample in a study of blood T cell repertoires in COVID-19. Libraries were prepared by immunoSEQ multiplex PCR; TCRdb keeps only in-frame clonotypes and omits some of them. The repertoire consists of 160,000 or so clones, with approximately 85% occurring once and the leading ten covering roughly 8%. The sample consisted of peripheral blood. The receptors originated from a woman aged 55-69 years with COVID-19, enrolled during active disease.

The V gene is TRBV5-1, the J gene TRBJ2-3; D perhaps matches TRBD2 (5 bases). Trimming cost V 4 bases and J 4 bases, with 16 bases left between them. CDR1 and CDR2 (germline): SGHRS, YFSETQ. The CDR3 consists of 15 residues. CDR3 nucleotide sequence: TGCGCCAGCAGCCCCCTGGGGAGAGTCGCAGATACGCAGTATTTT. The encoded protein is CASSPLGRVADTQYF.

The CDR3 loop is CAIRTRQGGNEQFF. The CDR3 DNA is TGTGCCATCAGGACCCGACAGGGGGGGAATGAGCAGTTCTTC. The chain recombines TRBV10-3 with TRBJ2-1, with 9 bases matching TRBD1. This CDR3 is built from 14 residues. V dropped 6 bases and J dropped 7; count of bases not matched to a gene: 7. Germline V lookup: CDR1 ENHRY, CDR2 SYGVKD.

The rearrangement uses TRBV4-2 and TRBJ1-3, with D uncertain. The germline V gene encodes CDR1 LGHNA and CDR2 YNFKEQ. The CDR3 covers 17 residues. V gave up 0 bases and J gave up 0 bases, with 12 bases separating them. CDR3 residues: CASSQDPSRGSGNTIYF. Here the CDR3 DNA reads TGTGCCAGCAGCCAAGACCCGTCCCGAGGCTCTGGAAACACCATATATTTT.

This chain connects TRBV19 to TRBJ1-1, with a tentative D call TRBD1 (6 bases). The CDR3 is made up of 14 amino acids. Trimming removed 7 bases at V and 4 bases at J, with 16 bases between. Germline-derived CDR1 and CDR2 are LNHDA and SQIVND (reference sequence). The CDR3 region has the DNA TGTGCCAGTATTTTCGGACAGTCCCCCACTGAAGCTTTCTTT. This translates into CASIFGQSPTEAFF. The variable domain in full, completed from reference TRBV19 and TRBJ1-1, reads DGGITQSPKYLFRKEGQNVTLSCEQNLNHDAMYWYRQDPGQGLRLIYYSQIVNDFQKGDIAEGYSVSREKKESFPLTVTSAQKNPTAFYLCASIFGQSPTEAFFGQGTRLTVV.

Here the CDR3 reads CSVFRGLAETQYF. CDR3 nucleotide sequence: TGCAGCGTCTTCAGGGGGCTCGCGGAGACCCAGTACTTC. The J gene is TRBJ2-5, the V gene TRBV29-1; 8 bases are a match to TRBD1. This CDR3 has 13 amino acids. Germline values: CDR1 SQVTM, CDR2 ANQGSEA. V gave up 6 bases and J gave up 5 bases; unmatched junction bases: 8.

The chain is built from TRBV6-5 and TRBJ2-5; possibly TRBD2 for D (6 bases). Per the germline V gene, CDR1 is MNHEY and CDR2 is SVGAGI. Between the trimmed V and J ends, which lost 6 bases and 3 bases, there was a span of 11 bases. The CDR3 extends over 13 amino acids. CDR3 bases: TGTGCCAGCAGCAGGGACTCAAAAGAGACCCAGTACTTC. Protein product: CASSRDSKETQYF.

V usage is TRBV6-6 and J usage is TRBJ1-1, with TRBD1 matching over 9 bases. The V segment lost 7 bases and the J segment 11 bases; nucleotides outside the gene matches: 8. The CDR3 totals 12 residues. In germline, CDR1 is MNHNY, CDR2 SVGAGI (reference sequence). This CDR3 reads CASTGTGLEAFF. The CDR3 region has the DNA TGTGCCAGCACTGGGACAGGGCTTGAGGCTTTCTTT.

The chain joins TRBV6-2 or TRBV6-3 to TRBJ2-7; TRBD2 agrees at 9 bases. With 2 bases clipped from V and 5 bases from J, the junction kept 10 bases outside the gene matches. The CDR3 length is 16 residues. Germline lookup yields CDR1 MNHEY and CDR2 SVGEGT. The CDR3, as DNA: TGTGCCAGCAGTTACAGTTCGAGGAGCGGGAGGAACGAGCAGTACTTC. Protein: CASSYSSRSGRNEQYF.

V and J are TRBV6-5 and TRBJ2-1; maybe TRBD1 (6 bases). There are 15 residues in the CDR3. In germline, CDR1 is MNHEY, CDR2 SVGAGI. The V end was cut by 4 bases, the J end by 2 bases, with 12 bases between. This chain's CDR3 is CASSFGQTPYNEQFF. For the CDR3, the DNA is TGTGCCAGCAGTTTCGGACAGACCCCCTACAATGAGCAGTTCTTC.

The chain uses TRBV7-2 and TRBJ2-7; maybe TRBD2 (6 bases). The CDR3 loop spans 14 amino acids. Germline V gene data show CDR1 as SGHTA and CDR2 as FQGNSA. Trimming removed 5 bases at V and 3 bases at J, with 14 bases between. The CDR3 reads CASSTSTSSYEQYF. CDR3 sequence (DNA): TGTGCCAGCAGCACCTCCACTAGCAGCTACGAGCAGTACTTC.

V is TRBV7-2 and J is TRBJ2-2; 8 bases agree with TRBD1. This CDR3 is 16 amino acids long. V shed 2 bases and J 0 bases; nucleotides not matched to a gene: 2. CDR1 and CDR2 (germline): SGHTA, FQGNSA. CDR3 in amino acids: CASSLLGQANTGELFF. The CDR3, as DNA: TGTGCCAGCAGCTTATTGGGACAGGCGAACACCGGGGAGCTGTTTTTT.

CDR3 DNA: TGTGCCAGTAGTATGACACCAGGGGCCAACGTCCTGACTTTC. It translates to CASSMTPGANVLTF. The chain joins TRBV19 to TRBJ2-6; D not resolved. The CDR3 runs 14 residues. V was clipped by 3 bases and J by 4 bases, with 7 bases between them. The V gene's germline CDR1 is LNHDA and CDR2 SQIVND (reference sequence).

V gene TRBV2 combines with J gene TRBJ1-2; a possible D gene is TRBD1 (6 bases). Germline CDR1 is SNHLY and CDR2 is FYNNEI. The CDR3 is made up of 15 amino acids. Trimming cost V 1 base and J 1 base, with 10 bases left between them. CDR3 in DNA: TGTGCCAGCAGTGAAGGGAACAGGGTTAACTATGGCTACACCTTC. Its protein is CASSEGNRVNYGYTF. Full variable domain (remainder filled in from reference TRBV2 and TRBJ1-2): EPEVTQTPSHQVTQMGQEVILRCVPISNHLYFYWYRQILGQKVEFLVSFYNNEISEKSEIFDDQFSVERPDGSNFTLKIRSTKLEDSAMYFCASSEGNRVNYGYTFGSGTRLTVV.

The rearrangement uses TRBV5-4 and TRBJ1-1; the match to TRBD1 covers 7 bases. The CDR3 covers 15 residues. Germline CDR1 reads SGHNT; CDR2 reads YYREEE (reference sequence). V was pared by 4 bases and J by 0 bases, with 6 bases of the junction left unmatched. CDR3 region: CASSKAQGVNTEAFF. The CDR3 DNA is TGTGCCAGCAGCAAGGCTCAGGGGGTGAACACTGAAGCTTTCTTT.

V and J are TRBV19 and TRBJ2-3; 10 bases fit TRBD2. The CDR3 totals 15 residues. Germline values: CDR1 LNHDA, CDR2 SQIVND (reference sequence). Trimming cost V 1 base and J 6 bases; bases outside gene matches: 4. The CDR3 reads CASSIASGGADTQYF. CDR3 sequence (DNA): TGTGCCAGTAGTATAGCCAGCGGGGGGGCCGATACGCAGTATTTT.

This chain uses TRBV15 with TRBJ1-5; no clear D gene. Trimming removed 0 bases at V and 3 bases at J, with 9 bases between. The CDR3 spans 15 residues. CDR1 and CDR2 from the germline V gene are LNHNV and YYDKDF (reference sequence). CDR3 DNA sequence: TGTGCCACCAGCAGAGATCGGGGAATCAATCAGCCCCAGCATTTT. It codes for CATSRDRGINQPQHF.

J is TRBJ1-6 and V is TRBV5-1, with D tentatively TRBD1 (5 bases). The germline V gene has CDR1 SGHRS and CDR2 YFSETQ. This CDR3 is 15 amino acids long. The V and J ends lost 4 bases and 6 bases respectively, with 14 bases between them. The CDR3 protein is CASSPTGTRNSPLHF. CDR3 DNA sequence: TGCGCCAGCAGCCCCACCGGGACTCGTAATTCACCCCTCCACTTT. The variable domain in full, with the rest retrieved from reference TRBV5-1 and TRBJ1-6, is KAGVTQTPRYLIKTRGQQVTLSCSPISGHRSVSWYQQTPGQGLQFLFEYFSETQRNKGNFPGRFSGRQFSNSRSEMNVSTLELGDSALYLCASSPTGTRNSPLHFGNGTRLTVT.

V and J are TRBV28 and TRBJ1-5; 7 nucleotides align to TRBD1. V shed 2 bases and J 0 bases; nucleotides not matched to a gene: 7. The germline CDR1 and CDR2 sequences are MDHEN and SYDVKM. The CDR3 sequence is 17 residues long. The CDR3 DNA is TGTGCCAGCAGTTTAGGAGTTACAGGGGATAGCAATCAGCCCCAGCATTTT. Protein product: CASSLGVTGDSNQPQHF.

The CDR3 spells CASSPRQSSYNEQFF. The CDR3 DNA sequence: TGTGCCAGCAGCCCCCGACAGTCCTCCTACAATGAGCAGTTCTTC. J is TRBJ2-1 and V is TRBV11-1; weak D call: TRBD1 (5 bases). Trimming left V 5 bases short and J 0 bases short, with 11 bases between. This CDR3 has 15 amino acids. The germline gives CDR1 SGHAT, CDR2 FQDESV (reference sequence). The variable domain in full, completed from reference TRBV11-1 and TRBJ2-1, reads EAEVAQSPRYKITEKSQAVAFWCDPISGHATLYWYRQILGQGPELLVQFQDESVVDDSQLPKDRFSAERLKGVDSTLKIQPAELGDSAMYLCASSPRQSSYNEQFFGPGTRLTVL.

This chain joins TRBV5-6 and TRBJ1-1, with a weak D call TRBD1 (5 bases). The germline V and J ends were trimmed by 0 bases and 13 bases, with 16 bases remaining between them. The germline V gene encodes CDR1 SGHDT and CDR2 YYEEEE. The length of the CDR3 is 13 residues. Written as DNA, the CDR3 is TGTGCCAGCAGCTTGGTGGGGCGTTTTAGGGATTTCTTT. Encoded protein: CASSLVGRFRDFF. The variable domain in full, completed from reference TRBV5-6 and TRBJ1-1, reads DAGVTQSPTHLIKTRGQQVTLRCSPKSGHDTVSWYQQALGQGPQFIFQYYEEEERQRGNFPDRFSGHQFPNYSSELNVNALLLGDSALYLCASSLVGRFRDFFGQGTRLTVV.

This sequence joins TRBV27 and TRBJ2-1, with 8 positions matching TRBD1. Germline CDR1 MNHEY, CDR2 SMNVEV (reference sequence). This CDR3 has 13 residues. With 8 bases clipped from V and 7 bases from J, the junction kept 7 bases outside the gene matches. In nucleotides, the CDR3 is TGTGCCAGCCAGGGACAGGCGGGGAATGAGCAGTTCTTC. It specifies CASQGQAGNEQFF.